The source of this T cell receptor beta chain is a study of T-cell reconstitution after alpha-beta-depleted transplantation in children (dated by TCRdb to 2016 to 2017). About the study as a whole: Using TCR repertoire profiling, the study quantitatively followed how T-cell immune reconstitution unfolded in children after TCRalphabeta/CD19-depleted allogeneic hematopoietic cell transplantation.

Library method: PCR. TCRdb lists the instrument as Illumina HiSeq 2500. TCR libraries were prepared with molecular barcoding, using unique molecular identifiers to normalize TCRbeta repertoire quantification. TCRdb reworked the public reads: Q25 trimming with fastp, MiXCR clone assembly, productive beta chains retained. Each CDR3 protein gets just one entry, which takes the most common genes and DNA from the rows behind it. The sample table contains fewer than 700,000 distinct CDR3 sequences; only one count was recorded for 10% to 15% of them. Of the sample, around 2.2% falls within the top ten clones. In the paper's terms, the treatment or condition label means: allogeneic hematopoietic cell transplantation with graft depleted of TCRalphabeta T cells and CD19 B cells. The children who served as transplant recipients had been given grafts of TCRalphabeta/CD19-depleted allogeneic hematopoietic cells.

Points the paper makes about the study in general: In some patients, the high TCRbeta diversity seen at day 60 was put down to recipient T cells and intrathymic progenitors that had survived conditioning. The apparently early recovery of alphabetaT-cell counts about two months after transplant reportedly depended on only several hundred rapidly expanded clones that came from non-depleted graft cells. Hyperexpanded clone frequencies declined over subsequent months; after one year, T-cell counts and TCRbeta diversity were mostly attributed to newly produced T cells.

Of note for this clonotype: Its antigen is unknown. No base quality information exists; no much larger clone differs at one position.

The germline V gene specifies MDHEN as CDR1 and SYDVKM as CDR2. V sheds 7 bases and J sheds 2 bases, leaving 12 bases between their ends. Reading from cysteine to phenylalanine, the CDR3 counts 14 amino acids. Only the CDR3 part of the read is kept: 42 bases, read in frame from the first base. The sequence was collected from a male patient younger than 18 who had a stem cell transplant for acute myeloid leukemia, so the T cells may come from the graft donor. The source was PBMCs, mostly from graft donor cells, collected 360 days after TCRalphabeta/CD19-depleted stem cell transplant. Rearrangement joined TRBV28 to TRBJ1-5, and possibly TRBD1, on 6 matching bases. The CDR3 corresponds to CASNQGGRNQPQHF. The DNA reads TGTGCCAGCAACCAAGGGGGTCGCAATCAGCCCCAGCATTTT.